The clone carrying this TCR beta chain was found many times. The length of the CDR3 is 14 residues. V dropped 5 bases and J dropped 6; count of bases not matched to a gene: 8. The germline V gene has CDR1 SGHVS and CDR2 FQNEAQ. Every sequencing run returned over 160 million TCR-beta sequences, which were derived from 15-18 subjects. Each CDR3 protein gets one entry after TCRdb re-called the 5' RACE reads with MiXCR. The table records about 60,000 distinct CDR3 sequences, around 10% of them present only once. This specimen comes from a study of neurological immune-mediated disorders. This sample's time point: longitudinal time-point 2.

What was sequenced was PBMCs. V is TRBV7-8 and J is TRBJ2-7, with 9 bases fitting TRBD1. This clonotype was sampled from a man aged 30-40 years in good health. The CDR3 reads CASSPGQGPREQYF. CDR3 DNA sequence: TGTGCCAGCAGCCCAGGACAGGGGCCTCGCGAGCAGTACTTC. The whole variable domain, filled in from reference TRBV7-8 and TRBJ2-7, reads GAGVSQSPRYKVAKRGQDVALRCDPISGHVSLFWYQQALGQGPEFLTYFQNEAQLDKSGLPSDRFFAERPEGSVSTLKIQRTQQEDSAVYLCASSPGQGPREQYFGPGTRLTVT.